The sequence of this T cell receptor beta chain was determined in a study of T cell responses to AZD1222 COVID-19 vaccine. Study-wide results and limits: Sampled repertoires all dated from after the peak T cell response. With dominance at 160-218 and 743-854, vaccine-associated CD4 TCRs spanned spike. It should be noted that donors were predominantly white British and more often female, and clonal diversity was possibly underestimated. Close to half of all spike-specific TCRs reportedly target regions of the variants that are unmutated.

As for this clone: Its cognate antigen is unknown.

Method: immunoSEQ multiplex PCR; TCRdb's copy keeps in-frame clones and lacks some. The table includes 250,000 to 300,000 clones, 94% detected once. The sample in question was peripheral blood, obtained 28 days after the second AZD1222 dose. This clonotype originated in an adult who received the AZD1222 COVID-19 vaccine.

Here the CDR3 reads CASSRSGGSEAFF. As DNA, the CDR3 is TGTGCCAGCAGTCGGTCGGGGGGGTCCGAAGCTTTCTTT. The rearrangement joins TRBV6-5 to TRBJ1-1; TRBD1 might be the D (5 bases). V was pared by 5 bases and J by 8 bases, with 15 bases between. Germline-derived CDR1 and CDR2 are MNHEY and SVGAGI. The CDR3 totals 13 residues.